Included here is one T cell receptor beta chain sequence, with context. The data are from a study of blood T cell repertoires in COVID-19. On the study more broadly: The United States, Italy and Spain supplied acute and convalescent COVID-19 samples. In each case, the material was cDNA or gDNA derived from T cells, B-cell-depleted T cells, or PBMCs.

Original handling: Counts of nucleated cells, estimated from reference gene primer amplification, were obtained. The repertoire was sequenced with immunoSEQ multiplex PCR; TCRdb's copy has only in-frame clones and lacks some. V, J and clone size reflect that table, while D and trimming were determined from the DNA. This table holds about 98,000 clones, around nine tenths found once. Germline-derived CDR1 and CDR2 are GTSNPN and SVGIG (reference sequence). The CDR3 covers 14 residues. V lost 8 bases, J lost 0 bases, and 14 bases lay in between. V and J are TRBV30 and TRBJ2-1, with D perhaps TRBD2 (6 bases). This TCR derives from a man aged 65 to 85 with acute or convalescent COVID-19. The sequenced material came from peripheral blood. In nucleotides, the CDR3 is TGTGCCGGGAACGGGGGAAGCTCCTACAATGAGCAGTTCTTC. Translated: CAGNGGSSYNEQFF.